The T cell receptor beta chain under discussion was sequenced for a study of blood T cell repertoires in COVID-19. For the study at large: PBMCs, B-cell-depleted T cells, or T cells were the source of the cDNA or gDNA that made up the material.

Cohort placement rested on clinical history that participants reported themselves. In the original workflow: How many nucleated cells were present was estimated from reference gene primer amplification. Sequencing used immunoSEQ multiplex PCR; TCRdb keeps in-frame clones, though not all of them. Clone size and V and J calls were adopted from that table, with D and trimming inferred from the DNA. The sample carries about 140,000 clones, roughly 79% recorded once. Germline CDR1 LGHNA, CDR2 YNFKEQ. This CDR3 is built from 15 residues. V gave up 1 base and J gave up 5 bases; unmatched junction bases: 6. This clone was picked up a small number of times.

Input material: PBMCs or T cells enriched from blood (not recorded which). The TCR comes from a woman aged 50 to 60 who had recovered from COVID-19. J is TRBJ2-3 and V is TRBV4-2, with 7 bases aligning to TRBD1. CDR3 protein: CASSQVSRTGDTQYF. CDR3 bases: TGTGCCAGCAGCCAAGTTTCCCGGACAGGAGATACGCAGTATTTT.